A single sample gave rise to the 23 T cell receptor beta chains below, sequenced in a study of identical twins. TCRdb reprocessed the 5' RACE reads via MiXCR and lists one record per CDR3 protein. Of 1.5 million to 2 million distinct CDR3 sequences in the sample, about 32% are singletons; the top ten hold about 0.27%. Sequenced: cord blood. Receptors were obtained from a newborn girl in good health.

V is TRBV19 and J is TRBJ1-1; maybe TRBD1 (6 bases). The CDR3 loop spans 13 amino acids. Germline assignment: CDR1 LNHDA and CDR2 SQIVND (reference sequence). Trimming cost V 2 bases and J 5 bases, with 9 bases left between them. CDR3 region: CASSITGRTEAFF. The CDR3 bases are TGTGCCAGTAGTATAACAGGGAGGACTGAAGCTTTCTTT.

J is TRBJ2-5 and V is TRBV12-3 or TRBV12-4, with 10 bases fitting TRBD2. This CDR3 contains 15 residues. V was clipped by 4 bases and J by 5 bases; unmatched bases: 7. CDR3 loop: CASSWSSGGAETQYF. In DNA form, the CDR3 reads TGTGCCAGCAGTTGGTCAAGCGGGGGGGCCGAGACCCAGTACTTC.

This clonotype was found a few times. This chain joins TRBV20-1 and TRBJ2-3, with 13 bases that match TRBD2. Germline V gene sequence: CDR1 DFQATT, CDR2 SNEGSKA (reference sequence). Germline trimming cut 6 bases from V and 5 bases from J; bases unmatched to any gene: 5. The CDR3 is made up of 14 amino acids. This CDR3 reads CSAKGLAGVDTQYF. DNA of the CDR3: TGCAGTGCCAAAGGACTAGCGGGAGTAGATACGCAGTATTTT.

The CDR3 sequence is CASTYNYRGGYTF. CDR3 DNA sequence: TGTGCCAGCACGTATAATTACAGGGGCGGCTACACCTTC. The chain joins TRBV6-6 to TRBJ1-2; 7 bases agree with TRBD1. The CDR3 covers 13 residues. The J segment lost 8 bases and the V segment lost 7 bases, leaving 10 bases of the junction unmatched. Germline V lookup: CDR1 MNHNY, CDR2 SVGAGI (reference sequence).

The chain carries TRBV20-1 and TRBJ1-5; TRBD1 might be the D (6 bases). The CDR3 contains 16 residues. CDR1 and CDR2 (germline): DFQATT, SNEGSKA (reference sequence). The ends were cut back, 5 bases at V and 7 bases at J, with 24 bases in the middle. The CDR3 DNA is TGCAGTGCTGCCTCCATTCGACAGGAAGGGGGGCAGCCCCAGCATTTT. Its translation: CSAASIRQEGGQPQHF.

This clonotype was found a few times. The chain links TRBV12-3 or TRBV12-4 to TRBJ2-3, with D maybe TRBD1 (6 bases). V was cut by 3 bases and J by 2 bases, with 12 bases left in between. The CDR3 is 15 residues long. The CDR3 protein is CASSLGTIPTDTQYF. The CDR3 DNA is TGTGCCAGCAGTTTGGGGACAATACCCACAGATACGCAGTATTTT.

This clonotype was counted a few times. The chain combines TRBV25-1 with TRBJ2-1; TRBD1 matches 9 bases. The J segment lost 5 bases and the V segment lost 5 bases, leaving 7 bases of the junction unmatched. CDR1 and CDR2 (germline): MGHDK, SYGVNS. The CDR3 has 15 residues. DNA of the CDR3: TGTGCCAGCAGTAGAGGGGGACAGGGCCACAATGAGCAGTTCTTC. Residues: CASSRGGQGHNEQFF. The full variable domain, with the rest looked up from reference TRBV25-1 and TRBJ2-1, is EADIYQTPRYLVIGTGKKITLECSQTMGHDKMYWYQQDPGMELHLIHYSYGVNSTEKGDLSSESTVSRIRTEHFPLTLESARPSHTSQYLCASSRGGQGHNEQFFGPGTRLTVL.

This clonotype came up a few times. The chain is built from TRBV20-1 and TRBJ1-5; D not resolved. V lost 2 bases and J 6 bases, leaving 17 bases between the germline ends. Germline V gene lookup returns CDR1 DFQATT and CDR2 SNEGSKA (reference sequence). The length of the CDR3 is 15 residues. The CDR3 coding sequence is TGCAGTGCTAGAACCTCGGTGGACCGTGGTCAGCCCCAGCATTTT. Translation: CSARTSVDRGQPQHF.

The chain has TRBV12-3 or TRBV12-4 and TRBJ2-4; 15 bases map to TRBD2. The junction had 4 bases not matched to a gene; V was cut back by 2 bases and J by 14 bases. The CDR3 runs to 14 residues. The CDR3 loop reads CASSLQGLAGGEYF. The CDR3 DNA reads TGTGCCAGCAGTTTACAGGGACTAGCGGGGGGAGAGTACTTC.

The chain uses TRBV29-1 and TRBJ2-7; D possibly uses TRBD1 or TRBD2 (5 bases each). The length of the CDR3 is 15 residues. Trimming left V 0 bases short and J 3 bases short, with 15 bases between. The germline V gene encodes CDR1 SQVTM and CDR2 ANQGSEA. CDR3 protein: CSVEDGPGPNYEQYF. The CDR3 DNA sequence: TGCAGCGTTGAAGATGGGCCGGGACCAAACTACGAGCAGTACTTC.

The V call is TRBV7-8, the J call TRBJ1-2; D is undetermined. V lost 5 bases, J lost 4 bases, and 8 bases lay in between. The CDR3 contains 12 residues. Germline V gene lookup returns CDR1 SGHVS and CDR2 FQNEAQ. DNA of the CDR3: TGTGCCAGCAGCCCTTTTGTCTATGGCTACACCTTC. This encodes CASSPFVYGYTF.

Many counts were recorded for this clonotype. V usage is TRBV12-3 or TRBV12-4 and J usage is TRBJ2-7, with D possibly TRBD2 on 5 matching bases. The CDR3 covers 11 residues. V was clipped by 6 bases and J by 3 bases, with 6 bases between them. The CDR3 is CASRTNYEQYF. Here the CDR3 DNA reads TGTGCCAGCAGGACTAACTACGAGCAGTACTTC.

This clonotype was found a few times. The genes are TRBV7-2 and TRBJ2-5, with 9 bases fitting TRBD2. This CDR3 spans 16 amino acids. Looked up from germline, CDR1 is SGHTA and CDR2 is FQGNSA. The V gene end was trimmed by 1 base and the J gene end by 5 bases; junction bases not matched to a gene: 8. The DNA for the CDR3 is TGTGCCAGCAGCTTAGTGGGCGGGGGGGCCACTGAGACCCAGTACTTC. Encoded protein: CASSLVGGGATETQYF.

The V gene is TRBV19, the J gene TRBJ1-5; D is ambiguous. Trimming left V 7 bases short and J 1 base short, with 14 bases between. Germline CDR1 LNHDA, CDR2 SQIVND (reference sequence). This CDR3 contains 15 residues. CDR3 residues: CASNRALASNQPQHF. Written as DNA, the CDR3 is TGTGCCAGTAATAGGGCCCTCGCAAGCAATCAGCCCCAGCATTTT. Full variable domain (remainder filled in from reference TRBV19 and TRBJ1-5): DGGITQSPKYLFRKEGQNVTLSCEQNLNHDAMYWYRQDPGQGLRLIYYSQIVNDFQKGDIAEGYSVSREKKESFPLTVTSAQKNPTAFYLCASNRALASNQPQHFGDGTRLSIL.

The J gene is TRBJ1-1, the V gene TRBV7-2; 8 bases line up with TRBD1. The CDR3 covers 16 residues. The germline V gene encodes CDR1 SGHTA and CDR2 FQGNSA. Unmatched junction bases numbered 6, after V lost 0 bases and J lost 3 bases. CDR3 protein: CASSLASTGGDTEAFF. CDR3 nucleotides: TGTGCCAGCAGCTTAGCTTCTACAGGGGGTGACACTGAAGCTTTCTTT.

The chain links TRBV5-1 to TRBJ2-3; 9 bases agree with TRBD1. Trimming took 0 bases from V and 1 from J; bases not matched to a gene: 6. There are 17 residues in the CDR3. The germline gives CDR1 SGHRS, CDR2 YFSETQ. CDR3 DNA sequence: TGCGCCAGCAGCTTGGGGTTCAGGACAGGGGGCACAGATACGCAGTATTTT. As protein: CASSLGFRTGGTDTQYF.

Turning to this clonotype: A single base separates this from a much larger clone, so it may be a read error. The chain has TRBV20-1 and TRBJ1-2; possible D gene TRBD1, 6 bases. The V gene's germline CDR1 is DFQATT and CDR2 SNEGSKA (reference sequence). CDR3 length: 12 amino acids. The CDR3 nucleotides are TGCAGTGCTAGTCCCTACAGGGATGGCCACACCTTC. Protein product: CSASPYRDGHTF.

The chain employs TRBV5-8 and TRBJ2-3; 10 nucleotides agree with TRBD2. Germline V gives CDR1 SGHTS, CDR2 YDEGEE. V lost 4 bases and J lost 2; bases outside the gene matches: 7. The CDR3 loop spans 16 amino acids. In nucleotides, the CDR3 is TGTGCCAGCAGCCAGGGACTAGCGACACTCACAGATACGCAGTATTTT. Translation gives CASSQGLATLTDTQYF. Based on the CDR3 plus reference TRBV5-8 and TRBJ2-3, the full variable domain is EAGVTQSPTHLIKTRGQQATLRCSPISGHTSVYWYQQALGLGLQFLLWYDEGEERNRGNFPPRFSGRQFPNYSSELNVNALELEDSALYLCASSQGLATLTDTQYFGPGTRLTVL.

The chain is built from TRBV24-1 and TRBJ2-3, with TRBD2 matching 8 bases. This CDR3 has 17 amino acids. Germline values: CDR1 KGHDR, CDR2 SFDVKD. Trimming removed 4 bases from V and 6 bases from J; junction bases left unmatched: 14. This CDR3 is CATSDPRAAGEGDTQYF. The CDR3 coding sequence is TGTGCCACCAGTGACCCCAGGGCAGCGGGAGAGGGGGATACGCAGTATTTT.

This clonotype was counted between two and nine times. This chain uses TRBV7-2 with TRBJ2-1; TRBD2 aligns across 7 bases. Germline V gene sequence: CDR1 SGHTA, CDR2 FQGNSA. The CDR3 contains 17 residues. J lost 0 bases, V lost 5 bases, and 10 bases had no gene match. The CDR3 here is CASSQKRGLVSYNEQFF. The CDR3 region has the DNA TGTGCCAGCAGCCAAAAGCGGGGTCTCGTCTCCTACAATGAGCAGTTCTTC. The variable domain in full, with the rest retrieved from reference TRBV7-2 and TRBJ2-1, is GAGVSQSPSNKVTEKGKDVELRCDPISGHTALYWYRQSLGQGLEFLIYFQGNSAPDKSGLPSDRFSAERTGGSVSTLTIQRTQQEDSAVYLCASSQKRGLVSYNEQFFGPGTRLTVL.

In DNA, the CDR3 is TGTGCCAGCAGCCCATTGGCGGGTCGCATGTCGCAGTATTTT. Translating gives CASSPLAGRMSQYF. The V call is TRBV11-2, the J call TRBJ2-3; TRBD2 is a possible D gene (5 bases). There are 14 residues in the CDR3. Trimming took off 5 bases at V and 10 bases at J, with 19 bases between the two ends. Per germline, CDR1 SGHAT and CDR2 FQNNGV. The full variable domain, in which reference TRBV11-2 and TRBJ2-3 provide the parts outside the CDR3, is EAGVAQSPRYKIIEKRQSVAFWCNPISGHATLYWYQQILGQGPKLLIQFQNNGVVDDSQLPKDRFSAERLKGVDSTLKIQPAKLEDSAVYLCASSPLAGRMSQYFGPGTRLTVL.

This rearrangement joins TRBV7-9 to TRBJ2-3; tentative D call: TRBD2 (6 bases). The CDR3 loop spans 14 amino acids. V was trimmed by 5 bases and J by 2 bases, leaving 11 bases between them. In germline, CDR1 is SEHNR, CDR2 FQNEAQ (reference sequence). As DNA, the CDR3 is TGTGCCAGCAGCCCTTGGGGGGTCACAGATACGCAGTATTTT. It specifies CASSPWGVTDTQYF.

This clonotype was counted a few times. The gene calls are TRBV6-6 and TRBJ1-2; D call uncertain. The V gene's germline CDR1 is MNHNY and CDR2 SVGAGI (reference sequence). V was clipped by 0 bases and J by 2 bases, with 7 bases between them. The CDR3 spans 14 residues. This CDR3 reads CASSYSQVNYGYTF. CDR3 coding DNA: TGTGCCAGCAGTTACTCCCAGGTCAACTATGGCTACACCTTC.